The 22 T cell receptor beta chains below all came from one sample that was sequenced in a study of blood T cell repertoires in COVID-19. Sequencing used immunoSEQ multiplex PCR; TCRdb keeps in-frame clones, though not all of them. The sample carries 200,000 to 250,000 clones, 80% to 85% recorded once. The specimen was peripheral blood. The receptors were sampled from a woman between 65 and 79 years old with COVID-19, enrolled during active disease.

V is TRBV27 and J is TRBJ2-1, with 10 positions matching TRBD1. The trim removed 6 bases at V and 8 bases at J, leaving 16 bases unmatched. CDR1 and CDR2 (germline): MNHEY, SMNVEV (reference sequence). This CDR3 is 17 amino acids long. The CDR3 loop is CASSRYLRQGALDEQFF. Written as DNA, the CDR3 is TGTGCCAGCAGCCGTTACCTTAGACAGGGGGCACTGGATGAGCAGTTCTTC.

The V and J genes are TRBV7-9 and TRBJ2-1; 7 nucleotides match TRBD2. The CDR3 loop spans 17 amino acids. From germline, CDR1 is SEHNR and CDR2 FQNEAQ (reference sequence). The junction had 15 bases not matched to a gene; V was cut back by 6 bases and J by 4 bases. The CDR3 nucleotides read TGTGCCAGCAGTATGGGTTGGGGAGGGAGTGAATACAATGAGCAGTTCTTC. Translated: CASSMGWGGSEYNEQFF.

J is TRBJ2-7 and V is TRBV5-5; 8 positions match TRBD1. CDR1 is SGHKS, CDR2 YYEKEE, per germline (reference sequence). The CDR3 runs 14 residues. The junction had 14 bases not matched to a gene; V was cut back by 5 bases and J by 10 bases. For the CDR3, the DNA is TGTGCCAGCAGACCTGGACAGGGCCTCACGAGCCAGTACTTC. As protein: CASRPGQGLTSQYF.

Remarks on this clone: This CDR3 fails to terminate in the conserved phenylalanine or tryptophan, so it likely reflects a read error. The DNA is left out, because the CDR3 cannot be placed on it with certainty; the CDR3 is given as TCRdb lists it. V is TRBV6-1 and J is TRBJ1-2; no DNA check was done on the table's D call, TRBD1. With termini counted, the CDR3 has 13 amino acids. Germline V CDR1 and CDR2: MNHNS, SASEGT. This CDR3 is CASSEGSPPQGAL.

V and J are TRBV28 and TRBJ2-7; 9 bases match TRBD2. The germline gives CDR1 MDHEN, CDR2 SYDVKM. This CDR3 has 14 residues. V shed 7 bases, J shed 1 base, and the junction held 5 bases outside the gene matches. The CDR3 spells CASTIAGESYEQYF. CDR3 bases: TGTGCCAGCACTATAGCGGGAGAGTCCTACGAGCAGTACTTC.

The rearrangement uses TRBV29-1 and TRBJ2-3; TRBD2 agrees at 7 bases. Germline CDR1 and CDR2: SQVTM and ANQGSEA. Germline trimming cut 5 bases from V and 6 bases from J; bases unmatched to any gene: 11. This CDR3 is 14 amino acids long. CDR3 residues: CSVPGGAGWDTQYF. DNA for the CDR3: TGCAGCGTTCCGGGAGGAGCGGGATGGGATACGCAGTATTTT.

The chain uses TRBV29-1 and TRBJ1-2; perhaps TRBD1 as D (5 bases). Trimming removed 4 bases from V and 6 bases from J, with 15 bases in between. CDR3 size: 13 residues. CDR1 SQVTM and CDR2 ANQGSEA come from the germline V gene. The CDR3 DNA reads TGCAGCGTTGGGGAGGCAGGGTGGGATGGCTACACCTTC. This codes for CSVGEAGWDGYTF.

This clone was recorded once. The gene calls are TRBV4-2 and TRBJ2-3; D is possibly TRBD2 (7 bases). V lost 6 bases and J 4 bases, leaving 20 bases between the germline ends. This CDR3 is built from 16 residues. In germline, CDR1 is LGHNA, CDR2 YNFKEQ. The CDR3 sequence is CASSEGEGLRADTQYF. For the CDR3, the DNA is TGTGCCAGCAGTGAGGGGGAGGGCCTTCGGGCAGATACGCAGTATTTT.

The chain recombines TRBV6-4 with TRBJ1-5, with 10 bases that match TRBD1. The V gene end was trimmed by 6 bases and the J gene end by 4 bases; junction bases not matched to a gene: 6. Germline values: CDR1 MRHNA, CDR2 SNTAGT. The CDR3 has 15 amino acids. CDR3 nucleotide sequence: TGTGCCAGCAGACCCCGGACAGGGGGAAATCAGCCCCAGCATTTT. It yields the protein CASRPRTGGNQPQHF.

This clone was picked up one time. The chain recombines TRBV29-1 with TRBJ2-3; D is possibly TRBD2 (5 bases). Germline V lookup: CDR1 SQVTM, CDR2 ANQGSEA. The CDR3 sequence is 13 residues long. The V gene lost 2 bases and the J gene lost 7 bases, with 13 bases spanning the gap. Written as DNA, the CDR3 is TGCAGCGTTGAAAGGGAGAGGGCGAATACGCAGTATTTT. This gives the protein CSVERERANTQYF.

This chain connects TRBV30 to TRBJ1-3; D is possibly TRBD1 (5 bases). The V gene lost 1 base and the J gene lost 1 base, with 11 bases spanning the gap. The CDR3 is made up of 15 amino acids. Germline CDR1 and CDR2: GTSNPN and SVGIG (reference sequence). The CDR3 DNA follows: TGTGCCTGGAGTGGGGTAGGGGCTTCTGGAAACACCATATATTTT. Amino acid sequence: CAWSGVGASGNTIYF.

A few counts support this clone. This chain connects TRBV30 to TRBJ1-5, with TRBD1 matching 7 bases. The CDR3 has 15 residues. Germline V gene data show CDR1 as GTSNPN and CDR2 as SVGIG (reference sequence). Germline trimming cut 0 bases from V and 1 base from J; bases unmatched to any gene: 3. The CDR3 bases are TGTGCCTGGAGTGTGGGGGGACAGAGCAATCAGCCCCAGCATTTT. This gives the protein CAWSVGGQSNQPQHF.

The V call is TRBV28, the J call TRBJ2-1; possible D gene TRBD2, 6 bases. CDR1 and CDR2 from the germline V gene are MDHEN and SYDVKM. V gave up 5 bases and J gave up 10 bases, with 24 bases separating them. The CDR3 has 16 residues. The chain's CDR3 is CASSPRAGLGVLEQFF. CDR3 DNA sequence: TGTGCCAGCAGTCCTCGGGCGGGATTGGGTGTTTTAGAGCAGTTCTTC.

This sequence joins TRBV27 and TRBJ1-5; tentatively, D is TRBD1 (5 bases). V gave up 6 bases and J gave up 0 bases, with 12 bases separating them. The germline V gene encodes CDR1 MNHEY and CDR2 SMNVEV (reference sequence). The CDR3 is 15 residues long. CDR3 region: CASRQTTVSNQPQHF. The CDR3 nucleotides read TGTGCCAGCAGACAAACGACAGTTAGCAATCAGCCCCAGCATTTT.

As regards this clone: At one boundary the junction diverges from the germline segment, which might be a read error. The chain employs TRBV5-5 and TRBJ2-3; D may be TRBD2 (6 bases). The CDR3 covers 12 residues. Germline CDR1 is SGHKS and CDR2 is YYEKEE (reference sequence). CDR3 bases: TGTGCCAGCAGCCCCGGGACTCCGCCCAGGGATTTT. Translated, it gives CASSPGTPPRDF.

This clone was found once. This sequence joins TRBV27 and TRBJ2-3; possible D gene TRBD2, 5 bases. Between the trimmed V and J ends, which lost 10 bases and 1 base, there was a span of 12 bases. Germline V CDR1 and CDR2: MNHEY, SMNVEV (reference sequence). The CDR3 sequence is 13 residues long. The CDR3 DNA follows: TGTGCCACCTGGACTGCGCGCACAGATACGCAGTATTTT. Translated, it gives CATWTARTDTQYF.

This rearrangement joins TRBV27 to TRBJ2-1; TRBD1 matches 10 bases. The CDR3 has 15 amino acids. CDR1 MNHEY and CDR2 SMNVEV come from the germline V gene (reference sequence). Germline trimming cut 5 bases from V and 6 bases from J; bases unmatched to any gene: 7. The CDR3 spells CASSRQGARRNEQFF. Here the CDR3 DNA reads TGTGCCAGCAGTCGACAGGGGGCGCGACGCAATGAGCAGTTCTTC.

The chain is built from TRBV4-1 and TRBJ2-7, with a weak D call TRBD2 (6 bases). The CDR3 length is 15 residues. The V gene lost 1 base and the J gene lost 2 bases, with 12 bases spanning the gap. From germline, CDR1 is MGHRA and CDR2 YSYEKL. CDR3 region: CASSQAGLPTYEQYF. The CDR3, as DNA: TGCGCCAGCAGCCAAGCGGGACTCCCTACCTACGAGCAGTACTTC.

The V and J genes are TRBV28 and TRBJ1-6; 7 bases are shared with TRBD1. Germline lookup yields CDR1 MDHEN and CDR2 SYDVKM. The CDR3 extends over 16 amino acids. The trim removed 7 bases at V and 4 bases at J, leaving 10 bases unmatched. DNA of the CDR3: TGTGCCAGCAACAGGGGCGATCTCGGATATAATTCACCCCTCCACTTT. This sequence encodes CASNRGDLGYNSPLHF.

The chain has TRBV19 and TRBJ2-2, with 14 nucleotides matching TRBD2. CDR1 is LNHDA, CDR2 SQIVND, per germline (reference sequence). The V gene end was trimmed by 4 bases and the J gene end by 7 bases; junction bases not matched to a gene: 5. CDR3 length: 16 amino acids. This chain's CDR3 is CASSKGLAGVGGELFF. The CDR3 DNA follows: TGTGCCAGTAGTAAGGGACTAGCGGGAGTGGGCGGGGAGCTGTTTTTT.

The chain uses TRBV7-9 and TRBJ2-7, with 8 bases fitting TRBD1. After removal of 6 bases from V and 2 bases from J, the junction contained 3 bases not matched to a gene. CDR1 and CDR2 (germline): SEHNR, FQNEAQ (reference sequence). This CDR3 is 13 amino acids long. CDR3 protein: CASSPTGAYEQYF. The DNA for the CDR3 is TGTGCCAGCAGTCCGACAGGGGCCTACGAGCAGTACTTC. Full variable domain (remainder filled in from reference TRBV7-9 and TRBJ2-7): DTGVSQNPRHKITKRGQNVTFRCDPISEHNRLYWYRQTLGQGPEFLTYFQNEAQLEKSRLLSDRFSAERPKGSFSTLEIQRTEQGDSAMYLCASSPTGAYEQYFGPGTRLTVT.

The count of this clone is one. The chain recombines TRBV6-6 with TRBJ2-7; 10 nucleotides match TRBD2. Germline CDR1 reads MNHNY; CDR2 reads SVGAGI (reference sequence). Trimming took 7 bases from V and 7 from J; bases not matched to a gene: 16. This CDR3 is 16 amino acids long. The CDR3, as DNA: TGTGCCAGCAAATTTGAGGGCCTAGCGGGAGTAAATGAGCAGTACTTC. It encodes CASKFEGLAGVNEQYF.